These 26 T cell receptor beta chains came from one sample sequenced in a study of T cell responses to AZD1222 COVID-19 vaccine. This table comes from immunoSEQ multiplex PCR, and its TCRdb copy is limited to in-frame clones, with some not included. The table includes about 140,000 clones, roughly 89% detected once. This material consisted of peripheral blood, taken 28 days after the second dose of the MenACWY control vaccine. Receptors originate from an adult who received the MenACWY meningococcal vaccine as a control.

As for this clone: This specimen includes other DNA sequences encoding the same CDR3. This sequence joins TRBV28 and TRBJ1-5; unclear D gene. V was clipped by 1 base and J by 7 bases, with 5 bases between them. Germline V lookup: CDR1 MDHEN, CDR2 SYDVKM. The CDR3 is 12 amino acids. The CDR3 DNA reads as TGTGCCAGCAGTTTATTAGGGCAGCCCCAGCATTTT. It yields the protein CASSLLGQPQHF. The whole variable domain, filled in from reference TRBV28 and TRBJ1-5, reads DVKVTQSSRYLVKRTGEKVFLECVQDMDHENMFWYRQDPGLGLRLIYFSYDVKMKEKGDIPEGYSVSREKKERFSLILESASTNQTSMYLCASSLLGQPQHFGDGTRLSIL.

Concerning this clone: One end of the junction does not line up with germline, which may come from a read error. The J gene is TRBJ2-1, the V gene TRBV6-5; D tentatively fits TRBD1 or TRBD2 (7 bases each). Germline V CDR1 and CDR2: MNHEY, SVGAGI. There are 16 residues in the CDR3. The CDR3 loop is CASSYSPRGDYHEQFF. For the CDR3, the DNA is TGTGCCAGCAGTTACTCCCCCAGGGGGGACTACCATGAGCAGTTCTTC.

This clone was seen only once. The J gene is TRBJ2-1, the V gene TRBV7-6, with 7 bases matching TRBD1. Germline values: CDR1 SGHVS, CDR2 FNYEAQ. The CDR3 has 15 residues. Trimming at V came to 2 bases and at J to 4 bases, leaving 5 bases not matched to a gene. The CDR3 sequence: CASSLSPGQYNEQFF. As DNA, the CDR3 is TGTGCCAGCAGCTTATCCCCGGGACAGTACAATGAGCAGTTCTTC. The entire variable domain, with the rest obtained from reference TRBV7-6 and TRBJ2-1, is as follows: GAGVSQSPRYKVTKRGQDVALRCDPISGHVSLYWYRQALGQGPEFLTYFNYEAQQDKSGLPNDRFSAERPEGSISTLTIQRTEQRDSAMYRCASSLSPGQYNEQFFGPGTRLTVL.

This chain links TRBV15 with TRBJ1-6; no definite D call. The V gene's germline CDR1 is LNHNV and CDR2 YYDKDF (reference sequence). Trimming took 0 bases from V and 4 from J, leaving 10 bases between them. The CDR3 runs to 16 residues. The CDR3 nucleotides are TGTGCCACCAGCAGAGATGGTGCGGGTTATAATTCACCCCTCCACTTT. It translates to CATSRDGAGYNSPLHF.

V usage is TRBV5-6 and J usage is TRBJ2-3, with unresolved D. V gave up 2 bases and J gave up 2 bases, with 9 bases separating them. Germline-derived CDR1 and CDR2 are SGHDT and YYEEEE. The CDR3 consists of 14 residues. The CDR3 here is CASSFWSNTDTQYF. DNA for the CDR3: TGTGCCAGCAGCTTTTGGTCGAACACAGATACGCAGTATTTT.

V usage is TRBV5-1 and J usage is TRBJ2-3; no clear D gene. The germline V and J ends were trimmed by 0 bases and 3 bases, with 2 bases remaining between them. Germline V lookup: CDR1 SGHRS, CDR2 YFSETQ. This CDR3 has 12 amino acids. This CDR3 reads CASSLETDTQYF. The CDR3 DNA is TGCGCCAGCAGCTTGGAAACAGATACGCAGTATTTT.

In this sample, this clone turned up a few times. This rearrangement joins TRBV19 to TRBJ2-1; TRBD2 aligns across 9 bases. Germline V gene lookup returns CDR1 LNHDA and CDR2 SQIVND (reference sequence). The length of the CDR3 is 15 residues. V gave up 5 bases and J gave up 12 bases; unmatched junction bases: 14. DNA of the CDR3: TGTGCCAGTAGTCGGGGACTAGCTGCCTACCAAGGGCAGTTCTTC. It encodes CASSRGLAAYQGQFF.

The chain employs TRBV28 and TRBJ1-4; D is perhaps TRBD1 (5 bases). Trimming cost V 7 bases and J 8 bases, with 14 bases left between them. The CDR3 is made up of 13 amino acids. Germline V gene data show CDR1 as MDHEN and CDR2 as SYDVKM. CDR3 region: CASMQGRDEKLFF. The CDR3 bases are TGTGCCAGCATGCAGGGTCGGGACGAAAAACTGTTTTTT.

This clone was counted a single time. The chain employs TRBV6-5 and TRBJ1-6, with D unclear. CDR1 is MNHEY and CDR2 is SVGAGI in the germline V gene. Trimming pared 10 bases from V and 9 bases from J, leaving 7 bases between. This CDR3 has 10 amino acids. Here the CDR3 DNA reads TGTGCCACCGGGGTTTCACCCCTCCACTTT. Residues: CATGVSPLHF.

This clone appeared a few times. This rearrangement joins TRBV19 to TRBJ1-4; D unclear. The germline gives CDR1 LNHDA, CDR2 SQIVND (reference sequence). The CDR3 length is 17 residues. The V end lost 4 bases, the J end lost 0 bases, and 15 bases lay between the germline ends. The CDR3 loop is CASSTGLSRSTNEKLFF. The CDR3 coding sequence is TGTGCCAGTAGTACAGGTTTAAGCCGGTCAACTAATGAAAAACTGTTTTTT.

V is TRBV7-9 and J is TRBJ2-5; 8 bases match TRBD1. The CDR3 spans 16 residues. CDR1 and CDR2 (germline): SEHNR, FQNEAQ (reference sequence). V was pared by 1 base and J by 2 bases, with 6 bases of the junction left unmatched. The CDR3 loop reads CASSLGRTGPQETQYF. CDR3 bases: TGTGCCAGCAGCTTAGGGCGGACAGGGCCTCAAGAGACCCAGTACTTC. The variable domain in full, with the rest retrieved from reference TRBV7-9 and TRBJ2-5, is DTGVSQNPRHKITKRGQNVTFRCDPISEHNRLYWYRQTLGQGPEFLTYFQNEAQLEKSRLLSDRFSAERPKGSFSTLEIQRTEQGDSAMYLCASSLGRTGPQETQYFGPGTRLLVL.

The CDR3 is CATSDWGTGIPETQYF. In DNA form, the CDR3 reads TGTGCCACCAGTGATTGGGGGACAGGGATCCCAGAGACCCAGTACTTC. V and J are TRBV24-1 and TRBJ2-5, with 9 bases fitting TRBD1. CDR3 length: 16 residues. The V gene's germline CDR1 is KGHDR and CDR2 SFDVKD. Trimming cost V 2 bases and J 4 bases; bases outside gene matches: 7.

This chain links TRBV11-2 with TRBJ1-1, with D possibly matching TRBD1 (5 bases). This CDR3 is 16 amino acids long. Per the germline V gene, CDR1 is SGHAT and CDR2 is FQNNGV. Trimming stripped 2 bases from V and 1 base from J, with 14 bases between. DNA of the CDR3: TGTGCCAGCAGCTTACGAACCCCCGGGGGGAACACTGAAGCTTTCTTT. This encodes CASSLRTPGGNTEAFF.

The gene calls are TRBV14 and TRBJ2-3; TRBD2 matches 7 bases. This CDR3 is built from 17 residues. Germline trimming cut 4 bases from V and 4 bases from J; bases unmatched to any gene: 14. Germline CDR1 is SGHDN and CDR2 is FVKESK. The DNA of the CDR3 is TGTGCCAGCAGCCTCCTGGGGGGGGTCAATGTGGCAGATACGCAGTATTTT. This encodes CASSLLGGVNVADTQYF.

As concerns this clone: Relative to the germline gene, one junction end is altered; a read error may explain this. The chain recombines TRBV19 with TRBJ1-5, with 7 positions matching TRBD1. The CDR3 contains 16 residues. Germline V gene lookup returns CDR1 LNHDA and CDR2 SQIVND (reference sequence). CDR3 in amino acids: CASSIRGQWGNQPQHF. In DNA, the CDR3 is TGTGCCAGCAGTATACGGGGACAGTGGGGTAATCAGCCCCAGCATTTT. The full variable domain, in which reference TRBV19 and TRBJ1-5 provide the parts outside the CDR3, is DGGITQSPKYLFRKEGQNVTLSCEQNLNHDAMYWYRQDPGQGLRLIYYSQIVNDFQKGDIAEGYSVSREKKESFPLTVTSAQKNPTAFYLCASSIRGQWGNQPQHFGDGTRLSIL.

The V and J genes are TRBV7-3 and TRBJ2-1; 7 nucleotides align to TRBD1. The germline gives CDR1 SGHTA, CDR2 FQGTGA. This CDR3 region has 15 residues. Unmatched junction bases numbered 7, after V lost 0 bases and J lost 8 bases. CDR3 residues: CASSLTGQAGDEQFF. The CDR3 DNA sequence: TGTGCCAGCAGCTTAACAGGACAGGCCGGGGATGAGCAGTTCTTC. Supplemented by reference TRBV7-3 and TRBJ2-1, the full variable domain reads GAGVSQTPSNKVTEKGKYVELRCDPISGHTALYWYRQSLGQGPEFLIYFQGTGAADDSGLPNDRFFAVRPEGSVSTLKIQRTERGDSAVYLCASSLTGQAGDEQFFGPGTRLTVL.

This chain joins TRBV28 and TRBJ1-2, with D uncertain. The germline V gene encodes CDR1 MDHEN and CDR2 SYDVKM. V lost 3 bases and J 5 bases, leaving 7 bases between the germline ends. The CDR3 sequence is 12 residues long. The DNA of the CDR3 is TGTGCCAGCAGTTTGTCAAAGTATGGCTACACCTTC. It specifies CASSLSKYGYTF.

This chain uses TRBV6-1 with TRBJ2-7; D might be TRBD1 or TRBD2, each matching 5 bases. V was shortened by 2 bases and J by 4 bases, with 12 bases between the two germline ends. This CDR3 has 14 residues. Germline CDR1 is MNHNS and CDR2 is SASEGT. CDR3 residues: CASSERGYNYEQYF. CDR3 nucleotides: TGTGCCAGCAGTGAACGGGGCTACAATTACGAGCAGTACTTC.

This clone was counted between two and nine times. The V call is TRBV5-4, the J call TRBJ2-5; D is possibly TRBD1 or TRBD2 (5 bases each). The V gene's germline CDR1 is SGHNT and CDR2 YYREEE (reference sequence). V was pared by 4 bases and J by 5 bases, with 12 bases between. This CDR3 region has 13 residues. DNA for the CDR3: TGTGCCAGCAGCCGTGGTGGGACGGAGACCCAGTACTTC. This gives the protein CASSRGGTETQYF. Looking up the rest from reference TRBV5-4 and TRBJ2-5 gives the full variable domain: ETGVTQSPTHLIKTRGQQVTLRCSSQSGHNTVSWYQQALGQGPQFIFQYYREEENGRGNFPPRFSGLQFPNYSSELNVNALELDDSALYLCASSRGGTETQYFGPGTRLLVL.

The CDR3 sequence: CARSSSRDRELYRNQPQHF. CDR3 bases: TGTGCCAGAAGCTCCTCCCGGGACAGGGAACTTTATCGCAATCAGCCCCAGCATTTT. This chain links TRBV5-3 with TRBJ1-5, with 9 bases that match TRBD1. TRBV5-3 is treated as an ORF (open reading frame) with a function not yet certain. The CDR3 extends over 19 amino acids. Trimming at V came to 3 bases and at J to 2 bases, leaving 15 bases not matched to a gene.

This chain links TRBV5-5 with TRBJ2-3; D is possibly TRBD1 (5 bases). With 0 bases removed from V and 0 bases from J, the gap between germline ends came to 8 bases. This CDR3 spans 15 amino acids. CDR1 is SGHKS and CDR2 is YYEKEE in the germline V gene (reference sequence). CDR3 sequence reads: CASSLDRISTDTQYF. CDR3 nucleotides: TGTGCCAGCAGCTTGGACAGGATTAGCACAGATACGCAGTATTTT.

The chain is built from TRBV6-4 and TRBJ2-5; 13 bases are a match to TRBD2. Germline loops: CDR1 MRHNA, CDR2 SNTAGT. V lost 7 bases and J lost 0; bases outside the gene matches: 8. CDR3 length: 17 residues. CDR3 nucleotides: TGTGCCAGCACCGGGACTAGCGGGGCCCAGTACCAAGAGACCCAGTACTTC. This translates into CASTGTSGAQYQETQYF.

The chain employs TRBV15 and TRBJ1-4, with 11 nucleotides matching TRBD1. This CDR3 has 16 amino acids. The V and J ends lost 3 bases and 8 bases, in that order; junction bases with no gene match: 8. From germline, CDR1 is LNHNV and CDR2 YYDKDF (reference sequence). CDR3 sequence (DNA): TGTGCCACCAGCAGTGCGGACAGGGGGCTAAGAGAAAAACTGTTTTTT. Its translation: CATSSADRGLREKLFF.

V and J are TRBV5-1 and TRBJ2-2, with D unresolved. The germline CDR1 and CDR2 sequences are SGHRS and YFSETQ. V lost 5 bases and J 0 bases, leaving 11 bases between the germline ends. The length of the CDR3 is 15 residues. CDR3 coding DNA: TGCGCCAGCAGAACGGACGGGCCGAACACCGGGGAGCTGTTTTTT. Encoded protein: CASRTDGPNTGELFF. Full variable domain (rest looked up from reference TRBV5-1 and TRBJ2-2): KAGVTQTPRYLIKTRGQQVTLSCSPISGHRSVSWYQQTPGQGLQFLFEYFSETQRNKGNFPGRFSGRQFSNSRSEMNVSTLELGDSALYLCASRTDGPNTGELFFGEGSRLTVL.

The genes are TRBV2 and TRBJ1-2, with no clear D. There are 13 residues in the CDR3. The V end was cut by 5 bases, the J end by 0 bases, with 7 bases between. Germline V gene sequence: CDR1 SNHLY, CDR2 FYNNEI. This CDR3 is CASSREANYGYTF. CDR3 coding DNA: TGTGCCAGCAGTCGGGAGGCTAACTATGGCTACACCTTC.

The V and J genes are TRBV7-8 and TRBJ1-6; D is undetermined. Trimming took off 1 base at V and 6 bases at J, with 13 bases between the two ends. CDR3 length: 16 residues. From germline, CDR1 is SGHVS and CDR2 FQNEAQ. CDR3 protein: CASSLVIGQINSPLHF. The CDR3 DNA is TGTGCCAGCAGCTTAGTCATCGGGCAGATTAATTCACCCCTCCACTTT. The variable domain in full, completed from reference TRBV7-8 and TRBJ1-6, reads GAGVSQSPRYKVAKRGQDVALRCDPISGHVSLFWYQQALGQGPEFLTYFQNEAQLDKSGLPSDRFFAERPEGSVSTLKIQRTQQEDSAVYLCASSLVIGQINSPLHFGNGTRLTVT.